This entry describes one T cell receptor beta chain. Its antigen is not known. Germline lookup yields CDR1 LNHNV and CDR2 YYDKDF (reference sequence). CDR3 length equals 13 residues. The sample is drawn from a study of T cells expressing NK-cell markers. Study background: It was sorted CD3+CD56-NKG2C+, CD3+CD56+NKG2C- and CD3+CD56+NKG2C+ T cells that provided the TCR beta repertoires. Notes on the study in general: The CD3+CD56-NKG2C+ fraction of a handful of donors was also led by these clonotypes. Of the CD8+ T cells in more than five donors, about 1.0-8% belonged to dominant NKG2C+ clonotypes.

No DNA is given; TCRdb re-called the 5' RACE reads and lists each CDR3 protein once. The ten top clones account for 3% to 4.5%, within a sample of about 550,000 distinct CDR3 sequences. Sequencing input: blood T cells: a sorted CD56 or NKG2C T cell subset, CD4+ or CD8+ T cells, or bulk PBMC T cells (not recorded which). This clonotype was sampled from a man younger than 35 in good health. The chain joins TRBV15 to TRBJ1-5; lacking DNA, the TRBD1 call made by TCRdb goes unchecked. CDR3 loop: CATSDRNNQPQHF.